The 28 T cell receptor beta chains below were found in one sample sequenced in a study of blood T cell repertoires in COVID-19. TCRdb keeps only in-frame clones here, not all; method: immunoSEQ multiplex PCR. The data contain more than 250,000 clones, around 87% of them seen just once; the ten biggest clones take up about 1.8%. Sequenced sample: PBMCs or T cells enriched from blood (not recorded which). All receptors derive from a woman aged 18-29 years with acute COVID-19.

The chain is built from TRBV14 and TRBJ2-1; D remains ambiguous. Trimming stripped 0 bases from V and 1 base from J, with 10 bases between. Per germline, CDR1 SGHDN and CDR2 FVKESK. CDR3 length: 16 residues. The CDR3 coding sequence is TGTGCCAGCAGCCAAGATGAGACTGATTCCTACAATGAGCAGTTCTTC. This sequence encodes CASSQDETDSYNEQFF.

The J gene is TRBJ2-6, the V gene TRBV4-1; 8 bases align to TRBD1. The CDR3 is 19 residues long. V trimming: 0 bases; J trimming: 0 bases; junction bases outside the gene matches: 7. The germline V gene has CDR1 MGHRA and CDR2 YSYEKL. The CDR3 region is CASSQDPPTGVSGANVLTF. For the CDR3, the DNA is TGCGCCAGCAGCCAAGATCCTCCGACAGGGGTCTCTGGGGCCAACGTCCTGACTTTC.

The gene calls are TRBV7-9 and TRBJ1-2; D gene uncertain. Trimming cost V 3 bases and J 4 bases, with 9 bases left between them. Germline values: CDR1 SEHNR, CDR2 FQNEAQ (reference sequence). CDR3 length: 13 residues. The CDR3 is CASSFPGSYGYTF. Written as DNA, the CDR3 is TGTGCCAGCAGCTTTCCAGGAAGCTATGGCTACACCTTC.

V and J are TRBV19 and TRBJ1-2; tentatively, D is TRBD1 (5 bases). V lost 4 bases to trimming and J lost 0 bases, with 6 bases between them. Germline V gene sequence: CDR1 LNHDA, CDR2 SQIVND (reference sequence). This CDR3 region has 13 residues. CDR3 amino acids: CASSRQPNYGYTF. CDR3 sequence (DNA): TGTGCCAGTAGTAGACAGCCTAACTATGGCTACACCTTC.

The CDR3 DNA reads as TGCAGCGGAGGCACTAGCGATGAGCAGTTCTTC. It encodes CSGGTSDEQFF. This chain connects TRBV29-1 to TRBJ2-1; 7 bases align to TRBD2. Per the germline V gene, CDR1 is SQVTM and CDR2 is ANQGSEA. V lost 7 bases to trimming and J lost 8 bases; unmatched junction nucleotides: 5. The length of the CDR3 is 11 residues.

This chain's CDR3 is CASRARLAGITEQYF. The CDR3, as DNA: TGTGCCAGTAGGGCACGGCTAGCGGGAATAACCGAGCAGTACTTC. This chain links TRBV19 with TRBJ2-7; 9 bases fit TRBD2. Germline trimming cut 6 bases from V and 6 bases from J; bases unmatched to any gene: 12. Germline V gene data show CDR1 as LNHDA and CDR2 as SQIVND (reference sequence). This CDR3 is built from 15 residues. The complete variable domain, with remaining parts taken from reference TRBV19 and TRBJ2-7, reads DGGITQSPKYLFRKEGQNVTLSCEQNLNHDAMYWYRQDPGQGLRLIYYSQIVNDFQKGDIAEGYSVSREKKESFPLTVTSAQKNPTAFYLCASRARLAGITEQYFGPGTRLTVT.

The chain links TRBV6-4 to TRBJ1-2; 7 positions match TRBD1. Germline V gene lookup returns CDR1 MRHNA and CDR2 SNTAGT. V was clipped by 4 bases and J by 4 bases; unmatched bases: 6. The CDR3 totals 14 residues. The CDR3 bases are TGTGCCAGCAGTGCTCAAGGGGGCGGCTATGGCTACACCTTC. Its translation: CASSAQGGGYGYTF.

This clone was picked up one time. The CDR3 DNA reads TGTGCCAGCAGTTACTCGTATCAGGGGGCGGGCTATGGCTACACCTTC. Amino acid sequence: CASSYSYQGAGYGYTF. The V call is TRBV6-5, the J call TRBJ1-2, with 8 bases lining up with TRBD1. The CDR3 covers 16 residues. Germline trimming cut 0 bases from V and 4 bases from J; bases unmatched to any gene: 7. The germline V gene has CDR1 MNHEY and CDR2 SVGAGI.

DNA for the CDR3: TGCGCCAGCAGACAGGGTTACACTAATGAAAAACTGTTTTTT. Translation gives CASRQGYTNEKLFF. The gene calls are TRBV5-1 and TRBJ1-4; weak D call: TRBD1 (6 bases). The CDR3 totals 14 residues. Germline lookup yields CDR1 SGHRS and CDR2 YFSETQ. V was cut by 5 bases and J by 2 bases, with 10 bases left in between.

This sequence joins TRBV5-8 and TRBJ1-6, with 9 bases that match TRBD1. Germline V gene sequence: CDR1 SGHTS, CDR2 YDEGEE. After removal of 6 bases from V and 4 bases from J, the junction contained 8 bases not matched to a gene. This CDR3 contains 16 residues. The CDR3 here is CASKWDRARYNSPLHF. CDR3 sequence (DNA): TGTGCCAGCAAGTGGGACAGGGCCAGATATAATTCACCCCTCCACTTT.

The chain recombines TRBV6-5 with TRBJ2-3; 10 bases agree with TRBD2. V lost 9 bases and J lost 0; bases outside the gene matches: 3. Germline CDR1 is MNHEY and CDR2 is SVGAGI. The CDR3 loop spans 14 amino acids. This chain's CDR3 is CASKTSGSTDTQYF. The CDR3, as DNA: TGTGCCAGTAAGACTAGCGGGAGCACAGATACGCAGTATTTT.

V and J are TRBV5-1 and TRBJ1-6; 7 positions match TRBD1. Germline loops: CDR1 SGHRS, CDR2 YFSETQ. This CDR3 region has 16 residues. With V trimmed by 0 bases and J by 7 bases, 7 bases remained unmatched. Written as DNA, the CDR3 is TGCGCCAGCAGCTTGGCAGGGACAGAGGCAAATTCACCCCTCCACTTT. Encoded protein: CASSLAGTEANSPLHF.

CDR3 coding DNA: TGTGCCAGCTCAGCCAGGGGGACGTACTACGAGCAGTACTTC. Translated: CASSARGTYYEQYF. The chain combines TRBV18 with TRBJ2-7; 7 bases line up with TRBD1. The CDR3 spans 14 residues. The germline CDR1 and CDR2 sequences are KGHSH and LQKENI. After removal of 5 bases from V and 3 bases from J, the junction contained 7 bases not matched to a gene.

This chain connects TRBV7-9 to TRBJ2-7, with 12 bases lining up with TRBD2. The CDR3 has 15 residues. Unmatched junction bases numbered 7, after V lost 5 bases and J lost 5 bases. CDR1 is SEHNR, CDR2 FQNEAQ, per germline (reference sequence). The CDR3 sequence: CASSKTSGRFDEQYF. The CDR3 DNA follows: TGTGCCAGCAGCAAGACTAGCGGGAGATTCGACGAGCAGTACTTC.

The chain is built from TRBV18 and TRBJ2-5; 8 bases are shared with TRBD1. J was trimmed by 3 bases and V by 1 base; bases with no gene match: 4. In germline, CDR1 is KGHSH, CDR2 LQKENI. The CDR3 extends over 15 amino acids. CDR3 in amino acids: CASSPLQGDEETQYF. In DNA, the CDR3 is TGTGCCAGCTCACCACTACAGGGGGACGAAGAGACCCAGTACTTC.

This chain uses TRBV28 with TRBJ1-5; no firm D call. The CDR3 sequence is 14 residues long. Trimming took 8 bases from V and 5 from J, leaving 16 bases between them. The germline V gene encodes CDR1 MDHEN and CDR2 SYDVKM. The CDR3: CASEHTTGYQPQHF. As DNA, the CDR3 is TGTGCCAGCGAACACACCACCGGGTATCAGCCCCAGCATTTT. The complete variable domain, with remaining parts taken from reference TRBV28 and TRBJ1-5, reads DVKVTQSSRYLVKRTGEKVFLECVQDMDHENMFWYRQDPGLGLRLIYFSYDVKMKEKGDIPEGYSVSREKKERFSLILESASTNQTSMYLCASEHTTGYQPQHFGDGTRLSIL.

The chain is built from TRBV27 and TRBJ1-2; the D is unclear. Trimming took 4 bases from V and 3 from J, leaving 18 bases between them. Germline lookup yields CDR1 MNHEY and CDR2 SMNVEV (reference sequence). The CDR3 is 16 amino acids. The CDR3 sequence is CASSSGWGRLDYGYTF. The CDR3, as DNA: TGTGCCAGCAGTTCGGGGTGGGGTAGGCTTGACTATGGCTACACCTTC.

This chain uses TRBV6-2 or TRBV6-3 with TRBJ2-1, with 8 bases aligning to TRBD2. CDR3 length: 12 residues. With V trimmed by 4 bases and J by 10 bases, 3 bases remained unmatched. CDR1 is MNHEY, CDR2 SVGEGT, per germline. The CDR3 DNA reads TGTGCCAGCAGTTTAGTAGCGGGAGAGCAGTTCTTC. It specifies CASSLVAGEQFF.

The V call is TRBV4-1, the J call TRBJ2-2; TRBD1 agrees at 7 bases. Germline-derived CDR1 and CDR2 are MGHRA and YSYEKL. V lost 0 bases and J lost 0; bases outside the gene matches: 4. This CDR3 contains 17 residues. CDR3 residues: CASSQETGSANTGELFF. CDR3 sequence (DNA): TGCGCCAGCAGCCAAGAGACAGGGTCGGCGAACACCGGGGAGCTGTTTTTT.

The V and J genes are TRBV30 and TRBJ1-5; D is perhaps TRBD1 (6 bases). Between the trimmed V and J ends, which lost 5 bases and 4 bases, there was a span of 12 bases. The CDR3 runs 13 residues. Germline V gene sequence: CDR1 GTSNPN, CDR2 SVGIG (reference sequence). The CDR3 coding sequence is TGTGCCTGGGGGCTAGGGGGTAATCAGCCCCAGCATTTT. Translated: CAWGLGGNQPQHF.

The V call is TRBV4-3, the J call TRBJ1-2; tentatively, D is TRBD1 (6 bases). From germline, CDR1 is LGHNA and CDR2 YSLEER. The V end was cut by 7 bases, the J end by 0 bases, with 15 bases between. The CDR3 totals 15 residues. In DNA, the CDR3 is TGCGCCAGCAATCCGGGACATACGGCTAACTATGGCTACACCTTC. Its protein product is CASNPGHTANYGYTF.

The chain joins TRBV7-8 to TRBJ1-5; the D is unclear. The CDR3 loop spans 13 amino acids. Germline values: CDR1 SGHVS, CDR2 FQNEAQ. V lost 3 bases and J lost 7, with 10 bases in between. The CDR3 DNA reads TGTGCCAGCAGCTTTGAGGGTGGGCAGCCCCAGCATTTT. This codes for CASSFEGGQPQHF.

The chain employs TRBV5-6 and TRBJ2-7; 14 positions match TRBD2. Losses at the gene ends were 4 bases for V and 9 bases for J; bases not matched to a gene: 15. Looked up from germline, CDR1 is SGHDT and CDR2 is YYEEEE. CDR3 length: 17 amino acids. In DNA, the CDR3 is TGTGCCAGCAGCCGGACTAGCGGGAGGTCCTCCATTACGACGCAGTACTTC. Its translation: CASSRTSGRSSITTQYF.

The V gene is TRBV28, the J gene TRBJ2-1; tentatively, D is TRBD2 (6 bases). This CDR3 spans 16 amino acids. Germline V gene sequence: CDR1 MDHEN, CDR2 SYDVKM. Deletions cut 5 bases from V and 3 bases from J, with 17 bases between. The CDR3 loop is CASSPSTRTSYNEQFF. CDR3 DNA sequence: TGTGCCAGCAGTCCCTCGACTAGAACTAGCTACAATGAGCAGTTCTTC.

The rearrangement uses TRBV29-1 and TRBJ2-1; a possible D gene is TRBD2 (6 bases). The CDR3 totals 13 residues. Germline CDR1 and CDR2: SQVTM and ANQGSEA. The V end lost 4 bases, the J end lost 2 bases, and 9 bases lay between the germline ends. CDR3 protein: CSVGGGTYNEQFF. As DNA, the CDR3 is TGCAGCGTTGGTGGGGGGACCTACAATGAGCAGTTCTTC.

The chain couples TRBV6-4 to TRBJ2-1; D possibly corresponds to TRBD2 (7 bases). Germline V gene data show CDR1 as MRHNA and CDR2 as SNTAGT. This CDR3 region has 14 residues. The ends were cut back, 2 bases at V and 5 bases at J, with 10 bases in the middle. CDR3 in DNA: TGTGCCAGCAGTGACGGCGGGGGCCACAATGAGCAGTTCTTC. Translated: CASSDGGGHNEQFF.

The J gene is TRBJ2-1, the V gene TRBV7-8; 11 nucleotides line up with TRBD2. Germline lookup yields CDR1 SGHVS and CDR2 FQNEAQ. CDR3 size: 17 residues. J lost 4 bases, V lost 3 bases, and 8 bases had no gene match. CDR3 in DNA: TGTGCCAGCAGCTTTCGACTAGCGGGGTCCCGATACAATGAGCAGTTCTTC. Its translation is CASSFRLAGSRYNEQFF.

The chain joins TRBV3-1 (or the pseudogene TRBV3-2) to TRBJ2-5; D remains unclear. Germline V gene lookup returns CDR1 LGHDT and CDR2 YNNKEL (reference sequence). V dropped 0 bases and J dropped 2 bases, with 7 bases sitting between them. The CDR3 runs to 14 residues. CDR3 sequence (DNA): TGTGCCAGCAGCCAAGATTTACAGCAAGAGACCCAGTACTTC. As protein: CASSQDLQQETQYF.